Each of the 5 T cell receptor beta chains below was sequenced from the same sample in a study of beta chain features in type 1 diabetes. Every isolated RNA sample was fully reverse transcribed, so sequencing captured expressed TCRB transcripts. The protocol was immunoSEQ multiplex PCR, while the TCRdb copy is restricted to in-frame clones and leaves out a portion. The sample lists about 290,000 clones, under 8.5% seen once, with more than 0.8% in the top ten. What was sequenced was central memory CD4+ T cells from blood. The receptors derive from a woman under 30 in good health.

This clone was observed a handful of times. The chain links TRBV5-1 to TRBJ2-5; D is perhaps TRBD2 (5 bases). V lost 2 bases, J lost 5 bases, and 16 bases lay in between. This CDR3 contains 15 residues. Germline V gene data show CDR1 as SGHRS and CDR2 as YFSETQ. The CDR3 DNA reads TGCGCCAGCAGCTTCGAGCGGCCCCCCGGGGAGACCCAGTACTTC. Amino acids: CASSFERPPGETQYF.

V gene TRBV4-2 combines with J gene TRBJ2-3; 11 bases agree with TRBD2. The V and J ends lost 1 base and 5 bases, in that order; junction bases with no gene match: 5. The CDR3 is 16 amino acids. Germline assignment: CDR1 LGHNA and CDR2 YNFKEQ. CDR3 residues: CASSQGSGGGRDTQYF. The CDR3 DNA follows: TGTGCCAGCAGCCAAGGTAGCGGGGGGGGTAGAGATACGCAGTATTTT.

The J gene is TRBJ1-3, the V gene TRBV7-3; D is ambiguous. Trimming took off 5 bases at V and 2 bases at J, with 13 bases between the two ends. The CDR3 runs to 15 residues. Germline loops: CDR1 SGHTA, CDR2 FQGTGA. The CDR3 loop reads CASSLSPGAGNTIYF. Here the CDR3 DNA reads TGTGCCAGCAGCCTAAGCCCAGGTGCTGGAAACACCATATATTTT.

A few counts support this clone. The CDR3 DNA is TGCGCCAGCAGCTTGGTTGAGACCCAGTACTTC. Protein sequence: CASSLVETQYF. The chain has TRBV5-1 and TRBJ2-5; D is unresolved. The CDR3 extends over 11 amino acids. Germline V gene sequence: CDR1 SGHRS, CDR2 YFSETQ. With 0 bases removed from V and 5 bases from J, the gap between germline ends came to 2 bases.

The V gene is TRBV19, the J gene TRBJ2-3; D uncertain. Germline V gene lookup returns CDR1 LNHDA and CDR2 SQIVND (reference sequence). V was cut by 1 base and J by 6 bases, with 8 bases left in between. CDR3 size: 13 residues. The CDR3 nucleotides are TGTGCCAGTAGTATAGGGCTATCGGATACGCAGTATTTT. This sequence encodes CASSIGLSDTQYF.